These 13 T cell receptor beta chains came from one sample sequenced in a study of blood T cell repertoires in COVID-19 (TCRdb year 2020). To prepare the library, the immunoSEQ multiplex PCR assay was applied. TCRdb took over this immuneACCESS table, retaining in-frame rearrangements with V and J assigned. Such tables are incomplete; in checked studies, under half of the missing clones stem from an unresolved V gene, and the remainder is unexplained. Counted in this sample were around 200,000 clones; 70% to 85% of them appeared once. In total, the top ten clones hold 3% to 3.5% of the sample. The sequenced sample was PBMCs or T cells enriched from blood (not recorded which). The receptors originated from a woman aged 30 to 39 who had recovered from COVID-19.

This clone occurred many times. The chain carries TRBV7-8 and TRBJ1-1; 9 bases map to TRBD1. V lost 4 bases and J lost 5; bases outside the gene matches: 5. The germline V gene encodes CDR1 SGHVS and CDR2 FQNEAQ. The CDR3 has 14 residues. The CDR3 region is CASSYRDRVTEAFF. The CDR3 coding sequence is TGTGCCAGCAGCTACCGGGACAGGGTTACTGAAGCTTTCTTT.

In this sample, this clone turned up once. This chain joins TRBV25-1 and TRBJ1-4; 7 bases map to TRBD1. The CDR3 covers 17 residues. The V gene end was trimmed by 3 bases and the J gene end by 3 bases; junction bases not matched to a gene: 10. CDR1 is MGHDK, CDR2 SYGVNS, per germline. The CDR3 here is CASSDPFTGTANEKLFF. In nucleotides, the CDR3 is TGTGCCAGCAGTGACCCATTTACTGGGACAGCTAATGAAAAACTGTTTTTT.

The genes are TRBV10-2 and TRBJ2-3, with TRBD2 identical over 13 bases. Germline CDR1 and CDR2: WSHSY and SAAADI. The CDR3 runs to 21 residues. V was clipped by 2 bases and J by 3 bases; unmatched bases: 17. CDR3 in amino acids: CASSEEGELAGGLRETDTQYF. CDR3 sequence (DNA): TGCGCCAGCAGTGAGGAGGGGGAACTAGCGGGGGGGCTGAGGGAAACAGATACGCAGTATTTT.

V and J are TRBV6-5 and TRBJ1-3, with TRBD1 as a possible D gene (5 bases). CDR3 length: 15 residues. The germline V gene encodes CDR1 MNHEY and CDR2 SVGAGI. V was clipped by 5 bases and J by 0 bases, with 11 bases between them. CDR3 DNA sequence: TGTGCCAGCAGTCTTACAGGATCCTCTGGAAACACCATATATTTT. It codes for CASSLTGSSGNTIYF.

This chain connects TRBV27 to TRBJ1-3, with 9 bases lining up with TRBD1. Germline CDR1 and CDR2: MNHEY and SMNVEV (reference sequence). The CDR3 runs to 15 residues. J lost 3 bases, V lost 5 bases, and 5 bases had no gene match. The CDR3 loop is CASSIQGASGNTIYF. For the CDR3, the DNA is TGTGCCAGCAGTATACAGGGGGCTAGTGGAAACACCATATATTTT.

The chain employs TRBV5-4 and TRBJ2-1; 11 positions agree with TRBD1. The CDR3 is made up of 15 amino acids. In germline, CDR1 is SGHNT, CDR2 YYREEE (reference sequence). V gave up 5 bases and J gave up 7 bases; unmatched junction bases: 8. The DNA of the CDR3 is TGTGCCAGCAGTAAACCGGGACAGGGGGGGAATGAGCAGTTCTTC. Its translation: CASSKPGQGGNEQFF.

The chain joins TRBV6-1 to TRBJ2-7; 9 nucleotides line up with TRBD2. CDR1 and CDR2 from the germline V gene are MNHNS and SASEGT. J gave up 2 bases and V 4 bases, and 15 bases lay outside the gene matches. CDR3 size: 18 residues. The CDR3 reads CASSARPPGTSSPYEQYF. As DNA, the CDR3 is TGTGCCAGCAGTGCTCGGCCCCCCGGGACTAGCTCCCCCTACGAGCAGTACTTC.

This clone is a singleton in its sample. The chain recombines TRBV7-8 with TRBJ2-7; 10 bases are a match to TRBD1. The germline V gene has CDR1 SGHVS and CDR2 FQNEAQ. The CDR3 contains 19 residues. Trimming at V came to 5 bases and at J to 1 base, leaving 17 bases not matched to a gene. CDR3 sequence: CASSLGDPGRGQGSYEQYF. CDR3 DNA: TGTGCCAGCAGCCTGGGTGATCCCGGAAGGGGACAGGGGTCCTACGAGCAGTACTTC.

This chain links TRBV7-8 with TRBJ2-1; TRBD1 aligns across 7 bases. Germline V gives CDR1 SGHVS, CDR2 FQNEAQ. The CDR3 runs to 11 residues. With 4 bases clipped from V and 10 bases from J, the junction kept 1 base outside the gene matches. CDR3 sequence: CASSSTGEQFF. The CDR3 DNA follows: TGTGCCAGCAGCTCGACAGGGGAGCAGTTCTTC.

This chain links TRBV7-9 with TRBJ1-4; D gene ambiguous. The germline V gene has CDR1 SEHNR and CDR2 FQNEAQ (reference sequence). This CDR3 contains 12 residues. V dropped 1 base and J dropped 8 bases, with 5 bases sitting between them. The CDR3 DNA reads as TGTGCCAGCAGCTTAGGGGCAGAAAAACTGTTTTTT. It encodes CASSLGAEKLFF.

This sequence joins TRBV5-1 and TRBJ1-4; D ambiguous. In germline, CDR1 is SGHRS, CDR2 YFSETQ. V lost 4 bases, J lost 3 bases, and 19 bases lay in between. The CDR3 extends over 17 amino acids. The CDR3 loop is CASSLRPGAVANEKLFF. For the CDR3, the DNA is TGCGCCAGCAGCCTCAGGCCCGGAGCGGTGGCTAATGAAAAACTGTTTTTT.

The chain employs TRBV9 and TRBJ1-2; D may be TRBD1 (6 bases). Trimming left V 4 bases short and J 4 bases short, with 20 bases between. CDR1 is SGDLS and CDR2 is YYNGEE in the germline V gene. The CDR3 extends over 16 amino acids. The CDR3 region is CASSSPLGGTFYGYTF. For the CDR3, the DNA is TGTGCCAGCAGCTCCCCCCTAGGGGGAACCTTCTATGGCTACACCTTC. The variable domain in full, with the rest retrieved from reference TRBV9 and TRBJ1-2, is DSGVTQTPKHLITATGQRVTLRCSPRSGDLSVYWYQQSLDQGLQFLIQYYNGEERAKGNILERFSAQQFPDLHSELNLSSLELGDSALYFCASSSPLGGTFYGYTFGSGTRLTVV.

This chain joins TRBV28 and TRBJ1-6; D unclear. The CDR3 has 12 amino acids. Germline-derived CDR1 and CDR2 are MDHEN and SYDVKM. Trimming removed 6 bases at V and 10 bases at J, with 10 bases between. CDR3 residues: CASSAAGSPLHF. In DNA, the CDR3 is TGTGCCAGCAGCGCGGCCGGATCACCCCTCCACTTT.